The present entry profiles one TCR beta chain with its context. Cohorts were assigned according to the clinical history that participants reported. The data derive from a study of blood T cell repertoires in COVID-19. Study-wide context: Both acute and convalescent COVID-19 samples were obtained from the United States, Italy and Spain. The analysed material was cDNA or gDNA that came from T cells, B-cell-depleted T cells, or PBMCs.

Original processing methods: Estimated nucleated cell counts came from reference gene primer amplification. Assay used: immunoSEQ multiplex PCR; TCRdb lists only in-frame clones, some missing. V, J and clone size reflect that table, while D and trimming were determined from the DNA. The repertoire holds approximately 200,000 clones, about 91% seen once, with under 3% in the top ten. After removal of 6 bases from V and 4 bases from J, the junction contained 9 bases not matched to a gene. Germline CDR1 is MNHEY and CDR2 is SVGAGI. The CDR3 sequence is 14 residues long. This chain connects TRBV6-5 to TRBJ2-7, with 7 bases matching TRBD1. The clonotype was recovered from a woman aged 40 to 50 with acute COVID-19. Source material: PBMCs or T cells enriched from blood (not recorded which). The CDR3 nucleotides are TGTGCCAGCAGACGGGACAGACCATTTTACGAGCAGTACTTC. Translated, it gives CASRRDRPFYEQYF.